The clone carrying this T cell receptor beta chain has only a few counts. There are 13 residues in the CDR3. The V end was cut by 6 bases, the J end by 10 bases, with 13 bases between. Germline V gene lookup returns CDR1 SNHLY and CDR2 FYNNEI. This sample is part of a study of blood T cell repertoires in COVID-19. Study overall: Sources were T cells, B-cell-depleted T cells, or PBMCs; the material itself was cDNA or gDNA.

Study processing details: Researchers report that nucleated cell counts were estimated from reference gene primer amplification. TCRdb keeps only in-frame clones here, not all; method: immunoSEQ multiplex PCR. The DNA gave D and trimming, while V, J and clone size come from that table. This table holds around 60,000 clones, about nine tenths found once. The origin of this receptor is a woman at least 80 years old with acute or convalescent COVID-19. What was sequenced was peripheral blood. The gene calls are TRBV2 and TRBJ1-6; the D gene is possibly TRBD1 (5 bases). The CDR3 DNA is TGTGCCAGCAGGGGGGACTCTTGGTCACCCCTCCACTTT. This codes for CASRGDSWSPLHF. Using reference TRBV2 and TRBJ1-6 for the parts outside the CDR3, the full variable domain is EPEVTQTPSHQVTQMGQEVILRCVPISNHLYFYWYRQILGQKVEFLVSFYNNEISEKSEIFDDQFSVERPDGSNFTLKIRSTKLEDSAMYFCASRGDSWSPLHFGNGTRLTVT.